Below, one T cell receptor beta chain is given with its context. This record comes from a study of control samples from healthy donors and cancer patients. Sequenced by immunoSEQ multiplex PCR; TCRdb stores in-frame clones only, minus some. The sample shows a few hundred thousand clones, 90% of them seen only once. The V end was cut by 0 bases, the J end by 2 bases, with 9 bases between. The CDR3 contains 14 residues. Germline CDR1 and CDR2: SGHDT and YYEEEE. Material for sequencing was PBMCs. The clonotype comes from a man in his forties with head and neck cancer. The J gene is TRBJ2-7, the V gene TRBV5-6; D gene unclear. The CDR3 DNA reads TGTGCCAGCAGCTTGGTGGGCAGAGCCTACGAGCAGTACTTC. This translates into CASSLVGRAYEQYF.